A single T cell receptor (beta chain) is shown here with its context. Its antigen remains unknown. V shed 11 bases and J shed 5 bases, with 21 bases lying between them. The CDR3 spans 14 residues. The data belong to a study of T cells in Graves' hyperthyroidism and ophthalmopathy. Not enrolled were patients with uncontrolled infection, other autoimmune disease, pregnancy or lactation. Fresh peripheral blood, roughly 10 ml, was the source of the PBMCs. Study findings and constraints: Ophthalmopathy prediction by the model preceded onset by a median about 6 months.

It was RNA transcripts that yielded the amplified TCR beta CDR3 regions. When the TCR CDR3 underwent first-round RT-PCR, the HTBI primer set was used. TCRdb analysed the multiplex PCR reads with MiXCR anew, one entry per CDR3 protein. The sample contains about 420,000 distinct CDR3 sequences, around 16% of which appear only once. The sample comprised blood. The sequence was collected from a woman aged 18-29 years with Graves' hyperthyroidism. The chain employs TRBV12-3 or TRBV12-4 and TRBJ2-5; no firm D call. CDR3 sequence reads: CAGTKQVRRETQYF. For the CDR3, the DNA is TGTGCCGGCACCAAGCAGGTGCGGCGGGAGACCCAGTACTTC.